Listed below are T cell receptor beta chains from one sample, sequenced in a study of blood T cell repertoires in COVID-19. The method was immunoSEQ multiplex PCR; TCRdb's version includes in-frame clones alone and lacks a portion of them. Of about 240,000 clones in the sample, 75% to 90% were seen once. The sequenced sample consisted of peripheral blood. All receptors come from a woman in her sixties with active or convalescent COVID-19. CDR3s include the opening cysteine and the closing phenylalanine or tryptophan. Each record gives: V gene, D gene, J gene, clone size, CDR3 DNA, CDR3 protein. A D gene is named only where the DNA matches it firmly. Clone size appears in some rows only: once, few, many, or a class for an expanded clone.

>TRBV29-1|TRBD1|TRBJ1-2|-
TGCAGCGTTGAATTGGGACAGGGAGGTGGCTACACCTTC
CSVELGQGGGYTF
>TRBV19|-|TRBJ2-3|-
TGTGCCAGTAGTATAAGTGCAGCGCATAGCACAGATACGCAGTATTTT
CASSISAAHSTDTQYF
>TRBV7-2|-|TRBJ1-2|-
TGTGCCAGCAGCCCAGAGGAGGGGAAGGGGTATGGCTACACCTTC
CASSPEEGKGYGYTF
>TRBV21-1|-|TRBJ1-6|few
TGTGCCAGCAAAGGCCGGGACAGGGGGCTGCGTTCACCCCTCCACTTT
CASKGRDRGLRSPLHF
>TRBV7-2|TRBD2|TRBJ2-1|-
TGTGCCAGCAGCTCGCCGGGACTAGCGGCACCTAGCTCCTACAATGAGCAGTTCTTC
CASSSPGLAAPSSYNEQFF
>TRBV14|-|TRBJ1-6|-
TGTGCCAGCAGCCAAGTTCAGGGAACCAATTCACCCCTCCACTTT
CASSQVQGTNSPLHF
>TRBV3-1/TRBV3-2|TRBD1|TRBJ2-3|-
TGTGCCAGCAGCACAACAGGGGGTGGGGGTAGGGGCACAGATACGCAGTATTTT
CASSTTGGGGRGTDTQYF
>TRBV2|TRBD1|TRBJ2-2|-
TGTGCCAGCAAGGGACAGGGGGGCTTTGGCGGGGAGCTGTTTTTT
CASKGQGGFGGELFF
>TRBV6-6|-|TRBJ1-5|-
TGTGCCAGCAGTTACGGAGACGGGGGCAATCAGCCCCAGCATTTT
CASSYGDGGNQPQHF
>TRBV5-1|-|TRBJ2-5|-
TGCGCCAGCAGCTTGCCAGGGGAGACCCAGTACTTC
CASSLPGETQYF
>TRBV7-3|-|TRBJ2-1|-
TGTGCCAGCAGCTTAATGAGGGTCTCCTACAATGAGCAGTTCTTC
CASSLMRVSYNEQFF
>TRBV7-8|-|TRBJ1-4|-
TGTGCCAGCAGCTTATACGGGTCTTTTAATGAAAAACTGTTTTTT
CASSLYGSFNEKLFF
>TRBV18|-|TRBJ2-3|-
TGTGCCAGCTCACCTCCGGGGATGAGAGATACGCAGTATTTT
CASSPPGMRDTQYF
>TRBV7-9|-|TRBJ1-4|-
TGTGCCAGCAGCTTAGCTGCAGGCTTCGGCGAAAAACTGTTTTTT
CASSLAAGFGEKLFF
>TRBV7-3|-|TRBJ1-4|-
TGTGCCAGCAGCTCCCCCCAGGGGTCACAGGGTGAACTGTTTTTT
CASSSPQGSQGELFF
>TRBV30|-|TRBJ2-3|-
TGTGCCTGGGGCGGCAGGTTAAGGGGAGATACGCAGTATTTT
CAWGGRLRGDTQYF
>TRBV5-1|-|TRBJ2-3|-
TGCGCCAGCAGCTTGTTTGGTGACAGAGCCACAGATACGCAGTATTTT
CASSLFGDRATDTQYF
>TRBV7-9|TRBD1|TRBJ1-5|-
TGTGCCAGCAGCTTAGCGACAGGGAGCAATCAGCCCCAGCATTTT
CASSLATGSNQPQHF
>TRBV2|TRBD2|TRBJ2-2|-
TGTGCCAGCAGCCCACTAGCGGACACCGGGGAGCTGTTTTTT
CASSPLADTGELFF
>TRBV19|TRBD1|TRBJ1-2|-
TGTGCCAGTAGTATAGATCTCCGGACAGGCCGAGCTAACTATGGCTACACCTTC
CASSIDLRTGRANYGYTF
>TRBV9|-|TRBJ1-1|once
TGTGCCAGCAGCGTAGTTCCGGGGGGGACTGAAGCTTTCTTT
CASSVVPGGTEAFF
>TRBV12-3/TRBV12-4|-|TRBJ2-3|-
TGTGCCAGCAGTTTAGTGCGAAATACGCAGTATTTT
CASSLVRNTQYF
>TRBV9|TRBD1|TRBJ2-7|few
TGTGCCAGCAGCGTGGGGACAGGGGGACCCTACGAGCAGTACTTC
CASSVGTGGPYEQYF
>TRBV13|TRBD1|TRBJ1-2|few
TGTGCCAGCAGCTCCCGGGACAGGGCTACGATTAACTATGGCTACACCTTC
CASSSRDRATINYGYTF
>TRBV4-1|TRBD2|TRBJ2-7|-
TGCGCCAGCAGCCCCAGGGGGGGGACTAGCTTCCACGAGCAGTACTTC
CASSPRGGTSFHEQYF
>TRBV19|TRBD1|TRBJ2-7|-
TGTGCCAGTAGCCCCGTGGCAGGGGGCTACGAGCAGTACTTC
CASSPVAGGYEQYF
>TRBV19|TRBD2|TRBJ2-3|-
TGTGCCAGTAGTTTGCGGGGGGGGTGGACAGATACGCAGTATTTT
CASSLRGGWTDTQYF
>TRBV7-9|-|TRBJ1-2|-
TGTGCCAGCAGCACCCCCGGCGGCAACTATGGCTACACCTTC
CASSTPGGNYGYTF